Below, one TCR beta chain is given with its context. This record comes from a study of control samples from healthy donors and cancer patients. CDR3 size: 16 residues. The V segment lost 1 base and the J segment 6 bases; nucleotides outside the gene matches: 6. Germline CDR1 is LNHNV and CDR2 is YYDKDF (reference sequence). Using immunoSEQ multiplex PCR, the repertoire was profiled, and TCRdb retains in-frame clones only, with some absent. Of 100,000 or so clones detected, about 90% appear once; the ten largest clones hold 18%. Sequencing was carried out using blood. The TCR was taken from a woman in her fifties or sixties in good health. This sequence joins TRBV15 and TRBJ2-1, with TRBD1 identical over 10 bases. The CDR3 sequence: CATSRGTGGHVNEQFF. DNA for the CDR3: TGTGCCACCAGCAGAGGGACAGGGGGGCACGTCAATGAGCAGTTCTTC.